Presented here are 23 T cell receptor beta chains from one specimen sequenced in a study of tumor-infiltrating lymphocytes in primary liver carcinoma. The investigators made TCR beta cDNA from approximately 510 ng total RNA, using a constant-region primer. Generation of the TCR beta libraries relied on three nested multiplex PCR rounds using slightly modified ARM-PCR. Two initial PCR rounds of about 10 cycles each paired TRBV1-TRBV30 forward primers with a C-beta reverse primer. MiXCR was run by TCRdb on the multiplex PCR reads, yielding one entry per CDR3 protein. This sample has approximately 210,000 distinct CDR3 sequences, with roughly two thirds found just once. Blood RNA originated from unsorted whole blood, with germline DNA additionally extracted. The sequencing input was peripheral blood. Receptor source: a woman in her sixties or seventies with primary liver carcinoma and hepatitis B virus infection.

There are many counts of this clonotype. The chain has TRBV6-5 and TRBJ2-6; D is ambiguous. CDR1 is MNHEY and CDR2 is SVGAGI in the germline V gene. This CDR3 region has 16 residues. Trimming shortened V by 0 bases and J by 4 bases, and 10 bases separated the two germline ends. As DNA, the CDR3 is TGTGCCAGCAGTTACTCGAGTGCCGCCGGGGCCAACGTCCTGACTTTC. This sequence encodes CASSYSSAAGANVLTF.

Comments on this clonotype: Being one base from a much bigger clone, this may be a read error. The chain is built from TRBV12-3 or TRBV12-4 and TRBJ2-7; possibly TRBD1 for D (6 bases). Trimming removed 9 bases from V and 0 bases from J, with 15 bases in between. The CDR3 runs to 14 residues. The CDR3 nucleotides read TGTGCCAGTTCAAGGGGGATTGTCTCCTACGAGCAGTACTTC. Protein: CASSRGIVSYEQYF.

This clonotype appeared a few times. V usage is TRBV7-9 and J usage is TRBJ2-2; D is perhaps TRBD1 (6 bases). The CDR3 contains 19 residues. V was pared by 5 bases and J by 2 bases, with 24 bases between. Germline V gene data show CDR1 as SEHNR and CDR2 as FQNEAQ (reference sequence). DNA for the CDR3: TGTGCCAGCAGCCCCCATTGGGCGGCAGGGGTTGGTAACACCGGGGAGCTGTTTTTT. It yields the protein CASSPHWAAGVGNTGELFF.

About this clonotype itself: The junction differs from germline at one of its ends, possibly a read error. The chain joins TRBV6-1 to TRBJ2-1; D is uncertain. The length of the CDR3 is 14 residues. Germline loops: CDR1 MNHNS, CDR2 SASEGT. The CDR3 sequence: CASIPRVGNNEQLF. The CDR3 DNA is TGTGCCAGCATTCCTAGAGTCGGAAACAATGAGCAGCTCTTC.

Ten or more counts support this clonotype. The chain is built from TRBV14 and TRBJ2-1, with 8 bases aligning to TRBD2. The CDR3 is 11 residues long. The V gene's germline CDR1 is SGHDN and CDR2 FVKESK. With 5 bases clipped from V and 13 bases from J, the junction kept 4 bases outside the gene matches. The CDR3 sequence: CASSEGLVQFF. For the CDR3, the DNA is TGTGCCAGCAGCGAGGGACTAGTACAGTTCTTC.

This clonotype has just a few counts. This chain connects TRBV6-2 or TRBV6-3 to TRBJ2-7; 7 bases align to TRBD1. CDR3 length equals 14 residues. J lost 5 bases, V lost 2 bases, and 6 bases had no gene match. The germline V gene has CDR1 MNHEY and CDR2 SVGEGT. CDR3 in amino acids: CASSYRGQGDEQYF. CDR3 DNA sequence: TGTGCCAGCAGTTACAGGGGGCAGGGCGACGAGCAGTACTTC.

About this clonotype: One base away lies a much larger clone, so this may be a sequencing read error. Here the CDR3 reads CANRHRSGGGTDTQYF. The CDR3 DNA sequence: TGTGCCAACAGACATAGGTCGGGTGGGGGCACAGATACGCAGTATTTT. This sequence joins TRBV11-2 and TRBJ2-3, with unresolved D. The CDR3 runs to 16 residues. Germline assignment: CDR1 SGHAT and CDR2 FQNNGV. V shed 10 bases and J shed 1 base, with 21 bases lying between them. The complete variable domain, with remaining parts taken from reference TRBV11-2 and TRBJ2-3, reads EAGVAQSPRYKIIEKRQSVAFWCNPISGHATLYWYQQILGQGPKLLIQFQNNGVVDDSQLPKDRFSAERLKGVDSTLKIQPAKLEDSAVYLCANRHRSGGGTDTQYFGPGTRLTVL.

The rearrangement uses TRBV6-5 and TRBJ2-1, with 9 bases that match TRBD2. The CDR3 contains 15 residues. The germline CDR1 and CDR2 sequences are MNHEY and SVGAGI. Trimming at V came to 5 bases and at J to 7 bases, leaving 9 bases not matched to a gene. For the CDR3, the DNA is TGTGCCAGCAGTGTTGTGGCTAGCGGGAATAATGAGCAGTTCTTC. Its protein product is CASSVVASGNNEQFF.

The J gene is TRBJ1-2, the V gene TRBV2; no clear D. Germline values: CDR1 SNHLY, CDR2 FYNNEI. V was trimmed by 6 bases and J by 4 bases, leaving 9 bases between them. This CDR3 contains 12 residues. CDR3 sequence: CASSPEPYGYTF. DNA of the CDR3: TGTGCCAGCAGCCCGGAACCCTATGGCTACACCTTC.

This clonotype came up a few times. Mismatch with germline at one junction end may stem from a read error. The V call is TRBV4-1, the J call TRBJ2-1, with 9 bases identical to TRBD2. Germline loops: CDR1 MGHRA, CDR2 YSYEKL. The CDR3 length is 14 residues. The chain's CDR3 is CSSRTLAGIDEQFF. As DNA, the CDR3 is TGCTCCAGCAGAACGCTAGCGGGAATCGATGAGCAGTTCTTC.

This clonotype was found many times. The CDR3 DNA follows: TGTGCCAGCAGTTCAGGGGATAGCTCCTACAATGAGCAGTTCTTC. Translated: CASSSGDSSYNEQFF. The chain has TRBV12-3 or TRBV12-4 and TRBJ2-1; D possibly corresponds to TRBD1 (6 bases). The CDR3 spans 15 residues. The ends were cut back, 4 bases at V and 0 bases at J, with 10 bases in the middle.

In its sample, this clonotype was seen many times. The genes are TRBV11-3 and TRBJ2-3; 8 bases fit TRBD1. From germline, CDR1 is SGHNT and CDR2 YENEEA. V shed 5 bases, J shed 1 base, and the junction held 5 bases outside the gene matches. This CDR3 has 15 residues. CDR3 bases: TGTGCCAGCAGCAGAACGGGACAGGGCACAGATACGCAGTATTTT. This sequence encodes CASSRTGQGTDTQYF.

This clonotype has just a few counts. This may be a read error: a much more frequent sequence differs by one nucleotide. This chain links TRBV4-1 with TRBJ2-7; no definite D call. The length of the CDR3 is 16 residues. The germline gives CDR1 MGHRA, CDR2 YSYEKL. Between the trimmed V and J ends, which lost 3 bases and 0 bases, there was a span of 15 bases. The CDR3 here is CASSQGMAGFSYEQYF. The CDR3 DNA is TGCGCCAGCAGCCAGGGAATGGCCGGATTCTCCTACGAGCAGTACTTC.

V gene TRBV19 combines with J gene TRBJ1-2; the match to TRBD1 covers 7 bases. The CDR3 has 15 residues. From germline, CDR1 is LNHDA and CDR2 SQIVND (reference sequence). Trimming took 2 bases from V and 5 from J; bases not matched to a gene: 8. CDR3: CASSISATGRYGYTF. The CDR3 DNA follows: TGTGCCAGTAGTATATCTGCGACAGGGAGGTATGGCTACACCTTC.

This clonotype was seen a few times. V and J are TRBV28 and TRBJ2-7; 9 bases fit TRBD1. Germline-derived CDR1 and CDR2 are MDHEN and SYDVKM. Germline trimming cut 9 bases from V and 1 base from J; bases unmatched to any gene: 7. This CDR3 contains 14 residues. The CDR3 region has the DNA TGTGCCAGTCACTCCGGGACAGGGTCCTACGAGCAGTACTTC. Protein product: CASHSGTGSYEQYF.

With regard to this clonotype: This may come from a read error, since a much larger clone is one base off. The CDR3 end shows no conserved phenylalanine or tryptophan, and so a read error is likely. The chain is built from TRBV6-6 and TRBJ2-5, with TRBD1 as a possible D gene (6 bases). Looked up from germline, CDR1 is MNHNY and CDR2 is SVGAGI (reference sequence). Trimming took off 2 bases at V and 1 base at J, with 11 bases between the two ends. CDR3 length: 15 amino acids. The CDR3 DNA is TGTGCCAGCAGTTACCAGGGGAGCCCCCAAGAGACCCAGTACTCC. This encodes CASSYQGSPQETQYS.

A remark on this clonotype: The junction departs from the called germline gene at one end, perhaps through a read error. The chain is built from TRBV5-1 and TRBJ1-3, with D possibly TRBD1 on 6 matching bases. The CDR3 spans 14 residues. Germline V gives CDR1 SGHRS, CDR2 YFSETQ. CDR3 coding DNA: TGCCCCAGCAGCTTGACAGGTACTGGAAACACCATATATTTC. Translation: CPSSLTGTGNTIYF.

This clonotype is labeled large (0.1 to 1%). This chain joins TRBV11-2 and TRBJ2-3, with 7 bases lining up with TRBD2. V lost 6 bases, J lost 1 base, and 7 bases stayed unmatched. The CDR3 runs 15 residues. Germline CDR1 reads SGHAT; CDR2 reads FQNNGV. CDR3 amino acids: CASRLEAGGTDTQYF. CDR3 nucleotides: TGTGCCAGCAGACTAGAGGCGGGAGGCACAGATACGCAGTATTTT. Supplemented by reference TRBV11-2 and TRBJ2-3, the full variable domain reads EAGVAQSPRYKIIEKRQSVAFWCNPISGHATLYWYQQILGQGPKLLIQFQNNGVVDDSQLPKDRFSAERLKGVDSTLKIQPAKLEDSAVYLCASRLEAGGTDTQYFGPGTRLTVL.

This clonotype appeared once. This may be a read error, as it is one base from a much larger clone. The chain has TRBV6-1 and TRBJ2-7; TRBD1 is a possible D gene (6 bases). Germline V gene sequence: CDR1 MNHNS, CDR2 SASEGT. The CDR3 sequence is 14 residues long. CDR3 sequence (DNA): TGTACCAGCAGCTCCACAGGGATCCTGTACGAGCAGTACTTC. As protein: CTSSSTGILYEQYF.

The sample holds one count of this clonotype. One end of the junction varies from germline; a read error may be responsible. The chain uses TRBV11-2 and TRBJ2-1, with a weak D call TRBD2 (6 bases). Germline V lookup: CDR1 SGHAT, CDR2 FQNNGV. The CDR3 contains 17 residues. This chain's CDR3 is CAISFRTYGSSYNEQFF. For the CDR3, the DNA is TGTGCCATCAGCTTCAGGACTTACGGGAGCTCCTACAATGAGCAGTTCTTC. The variable domain in full, with the rest retrieved from reference TRBV11-2 and TRBJ2-1, is EAGVAQSPRYKIIEKRQSVAFWCNPISGHATLYWYQQILGQGPKLLIQFQNNGVVDDSQLPKDRFSAERLKGVDSTLKIQPAKLEDSAVYLCAISFRTYGSSYNEQFFGPGTRLTVL.

In the case of this clonotype: It is likely a read error, because the conserved phenylalanine at the end of the CDR3 is missing. No DNA is shown, since the ends of the CDR3 on it are uncertain; the CDR3 is the one TCRdb lists. The chain employs TRBV11-2 and TRBJ2-4. Germline V lookup: CDR1 SGHAT, CDR2 FQNNGV. The CDR3 adds up to 16 amino acids, both ends counted. The CDR3 reads CASSLGTHIAKNIRYL.

Note on this clonotype: One end of the junction is discordant with germline, which a read error may explain. The rearrangement uses TRBV28 and TRBJ1-5; possible D gene TRBD1, 5 bases. Per germline, CDR1 MDHEN and CDR2 SYDVKM. The CDR3 totals 14 residues. The CDR3, as DNA: TGTGCCAGCAGCTCAAGGTGGGGCAATCAGCCCCACCATTTT. The encoded protein is CASSSRWGNQPHHF.

V and J are TRBV6-5 and TRBJ2-7; the match to TRBD1 covers 9 bases. Trimming removed 4 bases from V and 6 bases from J; junction bases left unmatched: 10. The CDR3 sequence is 15 residues long. Per germline, CDR1 MNHEY and CDR2 SVGAGI. The DNA of the CDR3 is TGTGCCAGCAGTTGTGGGGGACAGGGTGTTTGCGAGCAGTACTTC. This encodes CASSCGGQGVCEQYF.